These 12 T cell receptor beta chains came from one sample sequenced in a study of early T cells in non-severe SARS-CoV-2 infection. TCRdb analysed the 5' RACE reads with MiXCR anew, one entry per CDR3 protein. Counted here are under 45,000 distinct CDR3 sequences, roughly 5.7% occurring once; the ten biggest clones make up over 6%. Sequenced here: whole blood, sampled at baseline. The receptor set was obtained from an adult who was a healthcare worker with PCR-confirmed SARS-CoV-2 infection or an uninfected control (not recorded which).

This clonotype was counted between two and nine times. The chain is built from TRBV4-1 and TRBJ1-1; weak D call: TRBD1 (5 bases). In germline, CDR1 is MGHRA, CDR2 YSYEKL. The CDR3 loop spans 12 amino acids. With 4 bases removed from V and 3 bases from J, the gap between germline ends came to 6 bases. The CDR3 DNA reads TGCGCCAGCAGCCCAGGGTACACTGAAGCTTTCTTT. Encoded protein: CASSPGYTEAFF.

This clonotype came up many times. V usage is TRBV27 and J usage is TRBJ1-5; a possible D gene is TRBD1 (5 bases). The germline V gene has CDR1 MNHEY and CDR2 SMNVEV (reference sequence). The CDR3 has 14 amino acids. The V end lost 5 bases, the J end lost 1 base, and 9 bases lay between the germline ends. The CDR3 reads CASSPGSSNQPQHF. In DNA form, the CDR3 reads TGTGCCAGCAGTCCAGGGTCAAGCAATCAGCCCCAGCATTTT.

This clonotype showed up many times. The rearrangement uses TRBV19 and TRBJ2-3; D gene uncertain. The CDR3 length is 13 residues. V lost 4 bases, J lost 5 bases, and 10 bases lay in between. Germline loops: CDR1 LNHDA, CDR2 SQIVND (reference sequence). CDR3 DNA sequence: TGTGCCAGTAGTAATCCCGCTTTAGATACGCAGTATTTT. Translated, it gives CASSNPALDTQYF.

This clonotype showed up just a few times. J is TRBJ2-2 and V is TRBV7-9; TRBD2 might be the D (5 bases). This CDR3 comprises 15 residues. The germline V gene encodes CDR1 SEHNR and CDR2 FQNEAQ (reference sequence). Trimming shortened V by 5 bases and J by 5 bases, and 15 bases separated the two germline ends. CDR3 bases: TGTGCCAGCAGCACTTGGCGAGAGGGTACCGGGGAGCTGTTTTTT. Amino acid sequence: CASSTWREGTGELFF.

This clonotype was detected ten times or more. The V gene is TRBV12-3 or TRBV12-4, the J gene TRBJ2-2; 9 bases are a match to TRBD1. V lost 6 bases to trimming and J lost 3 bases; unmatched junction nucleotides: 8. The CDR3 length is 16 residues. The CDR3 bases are TGTGCCAGCAGGGCTGCGGGGACAGGGTACACCGGGGAGCTGTTTTTT. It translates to CASRAAGTGYTGELFF.

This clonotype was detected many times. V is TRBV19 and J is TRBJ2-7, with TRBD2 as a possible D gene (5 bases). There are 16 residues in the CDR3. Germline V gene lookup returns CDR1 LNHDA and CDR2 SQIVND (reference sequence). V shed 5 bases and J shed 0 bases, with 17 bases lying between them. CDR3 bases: TGTGCCAGTAGTCCTCATAGGGAGAGGAGCTCCTACGAGCAGTACTTC. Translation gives CASSPHRERSSYEQYF.

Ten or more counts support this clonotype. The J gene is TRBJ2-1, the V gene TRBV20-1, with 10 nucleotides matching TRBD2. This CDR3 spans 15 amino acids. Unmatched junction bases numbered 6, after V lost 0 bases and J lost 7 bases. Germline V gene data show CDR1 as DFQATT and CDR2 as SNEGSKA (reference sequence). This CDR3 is CSARDLATSGNEQFF. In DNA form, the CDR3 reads TGCAGTGCTAGAGATCTGGCGACTAGCGGGAATGAGCAGTTCTTC.

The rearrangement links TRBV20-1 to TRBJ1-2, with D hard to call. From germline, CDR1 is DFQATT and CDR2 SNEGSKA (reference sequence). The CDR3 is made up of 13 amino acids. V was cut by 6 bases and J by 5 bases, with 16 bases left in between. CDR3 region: CSAGPPNLYGYTF. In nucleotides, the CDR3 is TGCAGTGCAGGCCCGCCAAACCTATATGGCTACACCTTC.

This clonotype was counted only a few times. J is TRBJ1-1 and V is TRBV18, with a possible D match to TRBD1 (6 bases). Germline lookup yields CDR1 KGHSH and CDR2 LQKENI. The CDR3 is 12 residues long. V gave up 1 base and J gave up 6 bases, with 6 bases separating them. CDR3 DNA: TGTGCCAGCTCACCACAGGGGGCTGAAGCTTTCTTT. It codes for CASSPQGAEAFF.

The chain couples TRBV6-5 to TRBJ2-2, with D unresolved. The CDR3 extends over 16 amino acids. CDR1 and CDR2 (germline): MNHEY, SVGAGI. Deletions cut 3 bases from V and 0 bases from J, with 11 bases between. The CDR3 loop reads CASSYSRNANTGELFF. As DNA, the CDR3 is TGTGCCAGCAGTTATAGCAGGAACGCGAACACCGGGGAGCTGTTTTTT.

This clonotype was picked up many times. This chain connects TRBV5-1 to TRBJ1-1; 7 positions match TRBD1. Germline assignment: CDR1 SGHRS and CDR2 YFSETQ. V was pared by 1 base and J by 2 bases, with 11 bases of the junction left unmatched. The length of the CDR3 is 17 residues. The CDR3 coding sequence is TGCGCCAGCAGCTTGAATCTGGGACAGAGCCTAAACACTGAAGCTTTCTTT. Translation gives CASSLNLGQSLNTEAFF.

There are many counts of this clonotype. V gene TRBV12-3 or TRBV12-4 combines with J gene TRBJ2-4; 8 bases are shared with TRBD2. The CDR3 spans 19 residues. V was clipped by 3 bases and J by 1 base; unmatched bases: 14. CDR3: CASSFRGGSGSLAKNIQYF. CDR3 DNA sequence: TGTGCCAGCAGTTTTCGCGGCGGGAGCGGGAGTTTGGCCAAAAACATTCAGTACTTC.